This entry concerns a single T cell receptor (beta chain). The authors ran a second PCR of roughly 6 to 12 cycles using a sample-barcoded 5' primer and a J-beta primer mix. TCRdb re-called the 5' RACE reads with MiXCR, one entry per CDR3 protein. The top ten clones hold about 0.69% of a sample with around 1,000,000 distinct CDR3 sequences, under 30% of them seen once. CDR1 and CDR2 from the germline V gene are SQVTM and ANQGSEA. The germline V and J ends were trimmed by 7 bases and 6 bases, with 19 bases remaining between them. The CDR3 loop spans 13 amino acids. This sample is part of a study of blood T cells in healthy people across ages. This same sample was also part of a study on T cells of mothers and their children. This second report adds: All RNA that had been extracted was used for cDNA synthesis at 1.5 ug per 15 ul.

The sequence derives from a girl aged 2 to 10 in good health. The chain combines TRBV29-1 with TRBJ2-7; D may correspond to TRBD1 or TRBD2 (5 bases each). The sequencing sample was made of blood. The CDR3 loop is CSAQGTDGAEQYF. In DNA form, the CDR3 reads TGCAGCGCCCAAGGGACGGATGGGGCCGAGCAGTACTTC.